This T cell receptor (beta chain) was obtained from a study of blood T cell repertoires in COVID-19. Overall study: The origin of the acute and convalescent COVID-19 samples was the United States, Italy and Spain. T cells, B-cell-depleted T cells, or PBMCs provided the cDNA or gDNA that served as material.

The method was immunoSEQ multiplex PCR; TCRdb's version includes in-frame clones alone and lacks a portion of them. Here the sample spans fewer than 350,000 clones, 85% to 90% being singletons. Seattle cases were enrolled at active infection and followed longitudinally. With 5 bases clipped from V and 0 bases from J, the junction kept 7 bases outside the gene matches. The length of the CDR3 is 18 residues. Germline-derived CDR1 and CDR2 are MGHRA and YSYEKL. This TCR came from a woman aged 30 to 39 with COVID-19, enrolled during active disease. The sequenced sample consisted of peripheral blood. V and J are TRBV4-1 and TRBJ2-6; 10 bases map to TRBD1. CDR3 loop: CASSAGRDRGSGANVLTF. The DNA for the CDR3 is TGCGCCAGCAGCGCGGGTCGGGACAGGGGCTCTGGGGCCAACGTCCTGACTTTC.